A single sample is the source of the 19 T cell receptor beta chains below, sequenced in a study of early T cells in non-severe SARS-CoV-2 infection. TCRdb re-analysed the 5' RACE reads in MiXCR, keeping a single row per CDR3 protein. The sample holds approximately 74,000 distinct CDR3 sequences, 14% to 15% seen once. Specimen: whole blood. The receptors originated from an adult who was a healthcare worker with PCR-confirmed SARS-CoV-2 infection or an uninfected control (not recorded which).

There are a few counts of this clonotype. The chain carries TRBV6-2 or TRBV6-3 and TRBJ2-3; TRBD2 aligns across 11 bases. V was pared by 6 bases and J by 10 bases, with 6 bases of the junction left unmatched. Per the germline V gene, CDR1 is MNHEY and CDR2 is SVGEGT. This CDR3 contains 13 residues. The CDR3 loop reads CASSQTSGGSQYF. DNA of the CDR3: TGTGCCAGCAGCCAAACTAGCGGGGGATCGCAGTATTTT.

The J gene is TRBJ2-2, the V gene TRBV28; D perhaps matches TRBD2 (5 bases). The CDR3 runs 15 residues. Trimming removed 3 bases at V and 6 bases at J, with 14 bases between. Germline V gene lookup returns CDR1 MDHEN and CDR2 SYDVKM. DNA of the CDR3: TGTGCCAGCAGTTTCCTCCGGGGTAATTCCGGGGAGCTGTTTTTT. Translated: CASSFLRGNSGELFF.

This clonotype has just a few counts. The chain uses TRBV7-8 and TRBJ2-2, with a possible D match to TRBD2 (5 bases). The CDR3 is made up of 16 amino acids. The germline V gene has CDR1 SGHVS and CDR2 FQNEAQ. With 3 bases removed from V and 1 base from J, the gap between germline ends came to 12 bases. In nucleotides, the CDR3 is TGTGCCAGCAGCTTCTTCGAGGGTATGAACACCGGGGAGCTGTTTTTT. This translates into CASSFFEGMNTGELFF. Full variable domain (rest looked up from reference TRBV7-8 and TRBJ2-2): GAGVSQSPRYKVAKRGQDVALRCDPISGHVSLFWYQQALGQGPEFLTYFQNEAQLDKSGLPSDRFFAERPEGSVSTLKIQRTQQEDSAVYLCASSFFEGMNTGELFFGEGSRLTVL.

V usage is TRBV6-6 and J usage is TRBJ1-1; 7 nucleotides line up with TRBD1. This CDR3 has 14 residues. The germline V gene encodes CDR1 MNHNY and CDR2 SVGAGI (reference sequence). V shed 6 bases, J shed 5 bases, and the junction held 9 bases outside the gene matches. The CDR3 DNA sequence: TGTGCCAGCAGCCAGCCCAGGGGGGGGACTGAAGCTTTCTTT. This translates into CASSQPRGGTEAFF.

This clonotype was observed a few times. This chain links TRBV4-3 with TRBJ1-4, with D possibly being TRBD1 (6 bases). Trimming left V 3 bases short and J 0 bases short, with 11 bases between. The CDR3 is made up of 16 amino acids. Germline assignment: CDR1 LGHNA and CDR2 YSLEER. The CDR3 DNA follows: TGCGCCAGCAGCCAGGACAGAGGGGCAACTAATGAAAAACTGTTTTTT. It translates to CASSQDRGATNEKLFF.

V is TRBV6-6 and J is TRBJ2-5; weak D call: TRBD1 (6 bases). Looked up from germline, CDR1 is MNHNY and CDR2 is SVGAGI (reference sequence). V was clipped by 8 bases and J by 3 bases, with 7 bases between them. This CDR3 is 11 amino acids long. CDR3 in DNA: TGTGCCAGCCGACAGGAAGAGACCCAGTACTTC. This codes for CASRQEETQYF.

This clonotype has only a few counts. The chain links TRBV29-1 to TRBJ2-1, with D uncertain. This CDR3 spans 11 amino acids. The germline V gene has CDR1 SQVTM and CDR2 ANQGSEA. The V gene lost 7 bases and the J gene lost 5 bases, with 9 bases spanning the gap. CDR3 bases: TGCAGCGCGGGCCATAACAATGAGCAGTTCTTC. Its protein is CSAGHNNEQFF.

This clonotype was counted between two and nine times. This rearrangement joins TRBV5-1 to TRBJ1-1; TRBD1 agrees at 7 bases. CDR3 length: 15 amino acids. Germline V gene sequence: CDR1 SGHRS, CDR2 YFSETQ. V lost 0 bases to trimming and J lost 4 bases; unmatched junction nucleotides: 6. CDR3 DNA sequence: TGCGCCAGCAGCTTGGGACAGGGCATGGGCACTGAAGCTTTCTTT. This encodes CASSLGQGMGTEAFF.

The table lists this clonotype with a few counts. This rearrangement joins TRBV7-8 to TRBJ1-5; D is possibly TRBD1 (6 bases). Per the germline V gene, CDR1 is SGHVS and CDR2 is FQNEAQ. Trimming stripped 3 bases from V and 0 bases from J, with 21 bases between. The CDR3 is made up of 19 amino acids. CDR3 sequence: CASSFRTGMGADSNQPQHF. In nucleotides, the CDR3 is TGTGCCAGCAGCTTTAGAACAGGGATGGGGGCTGATAGCAATCAGCCCCAGCATTTT.

V gene TRBV20-1 combines with J gene TRBJ2-3, with D possibly TRBD2 on 6 matching bases. V shed 8 bases and J shed 5 bases, with 20 bases lying between them. There are 14 residues in the CDR3. Germline V gene sequence: CDR1 DFQATT, CDR2 SNEGSKA (reference sequence). The CDR3 reads CSPSAAGLKDTQYF. The CDR3 bases are TGCAGTCCAAGTGCCGCGGGGCTCAAAGATACGCAGTATTTT.

This clonotype was counted between two and nine times. One end of the junction fails to match germline, which may point to a read error. The chain is built from TRBV29-1 and TRBJ1-1, with D unclear. The CDR3 has 13 amino acids. Germline CDR1 reads SQVTM; CDR2 reads ANQGSEA. The CDR3 nucleotides are TGCAGCGTAGAAGACGGAAGGAACACTGAAGCTTTCTTT. Its protein is CSVEDGRNTEAFF.

The genes are TRBV4-3 and TRBJ2-1, with TRBD2 matching 11 bases. This CDR3 has 18 amino acids. Germline V gene lookup returns CDR1 LGHNA and CDR2 YSLEER. With 4 bases clipped from V and 8 bases from J, the junction kept 16 bases outside the gene matches. CDR3 sequence reads: CASSLHPPGLAARDEQFF. The CDR3 coding sequence is TGCGCCAGCAGCCTCCACCCTCCGGGACTAGCGGCCCGTGATGAGCAGTTCTTC.

This clonotype was picked up a small number of times. V gene TRBV9 combines with J gene TRBJ1-2, with a tentative D call TRBD1 (5 bases). The germline gives CDR1 SGDLS, CDR2 YYNGEE. The CDR3 covers 11 residues. V was shortened by 3 bases and J by 10 bases, with 10 bases between the two germline ends. This chain's CDR3 is CASSALQAYTF. The CDR3 DNA reads TGTGCCAGCAGCGCTCTACAGGCCTACACCTTC.

This clonotype has more than one count but fewer than ten. The rearrangement uses TRBV4-1 and TRBJ2-3, with 7 positions matching TRBD1. The CDR3 has 16 residues. V lost 1 base to trimming and J lost 2 bases; unmatched junction nucleotides: 6. Germline V lookup: CDR1 MGHRA, CDR2 YSYEKL. Here the CDR3 DNA reads TGCGCCAGCAGCCAAGGTCTAGGGACAGACACAGATACGCAGTATTTT. This translates into CASSQGLGTDTDTQYF.

This clonotype was detected only a few times. CDR3 in amino acids: CASSSRQGLITEAFF. CDR3 bases: TGTGCCAGCAGTTCCCGACAGGGTTTGATAACTGAAGCTTTCTTT. This chain connects TRBV27 to TRBJ1-1; 7 nucleotides agree with TRBD1. With V trimmed by 4 bases and J by 5 bases, 10 bases remained unmatched. CDR1 and CDR2 from the germline V gene are MNHEY and SMNVEV (reference sequence). This CDR3 spans 15 amino acids.

This clonotype was observed a few times. This chain connects TRBV28 to TRBJ1-2; D is uncertain. Trimming stripped 10 bases from V and 8 bases from J, with 14 bases between. From germline, CDR1 is MDHEN and CDR2 SYDVKM. The CDR3 is 11 amino acids. CDR3 nucleotides: TGTGCCACCTACCTGACGGGAGGCTACACCTTC. Amino acid sequence: CATYLTGGYTF.

As DNA, the CDR3 is TGTGCCAGCAGTTTTAACGGGCTTAACACAGATACGCAGTATTTT. Its translation: CASSFNGLNTDTQYF. The chain employs TRBV12-3 or TRBV12-4 and TRBJ2-3; D ambiguous. The CDR3 has 15 residues. V was clipped by 3 bases and J by 2 bases, with 12 bases between them.

This clonotype was observed a few times. The chain combines TRBV4-2 with TRBJ1-2; no definite D call. V lost 3 bases and J lost 0, with 14 bases in between. This CDR3 is 16 amino acids long. Per the germline V gene, CDR1 is LGHNA and CDR2 is YNFKEQ. CDR3 sequence: CASSQGPFQANYGYTF. CDR3 sequence (DNA): TGTGCCAGCAGCCAGGGTCCGTTCCAAGCTAACTATGGCTACACCTTC.

This clonotype was seen at least ten times. The chain carries TRBV5-5 and TRBJ2-7; D ambiguous. Germline CDR1 is SGHKS and CDR2 is YYEKEE (reference sequence). The CDR3 runs 12 residues. V was cut by 7 bases and J by 4 bases, with 12 bases left in between. This CDR3 is CASGSGEYEQYF. CDR3 DNA sequence: TGTGCCAGCGGGTCTGGGGAATACGAGCAGTACTTC. Based on the CDR3 plus reference TRBV5-5 and TRBJ2-7, the full variable domain is DAGVTQSPTHLIKTRGQQVTLRCSPISGHKSVSWYQQVLGQGPQFIFQYYEKEERGRGNFPDRFSARQFPNYSSELNVNALLLGDSALYLCASGSGEYEQYFGPGTRLTVT.